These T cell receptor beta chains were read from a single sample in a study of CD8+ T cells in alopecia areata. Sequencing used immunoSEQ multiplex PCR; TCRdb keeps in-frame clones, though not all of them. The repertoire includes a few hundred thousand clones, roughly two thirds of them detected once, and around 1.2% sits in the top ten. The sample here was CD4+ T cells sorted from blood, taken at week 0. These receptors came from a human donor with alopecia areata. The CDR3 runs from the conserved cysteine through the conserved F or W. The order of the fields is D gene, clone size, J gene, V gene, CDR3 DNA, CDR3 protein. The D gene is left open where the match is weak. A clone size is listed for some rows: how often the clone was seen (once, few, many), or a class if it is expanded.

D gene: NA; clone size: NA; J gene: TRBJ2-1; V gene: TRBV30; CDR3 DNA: TGTGCCTGGAGCGGACTCTACAATGAGCAGTTCTTC; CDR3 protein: CAWSGLYNEQFF
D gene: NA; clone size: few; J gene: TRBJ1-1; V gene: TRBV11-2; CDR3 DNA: TGTGCCAGCAGCCACGTGAACACTGAAGCTTTCTTT; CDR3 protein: CASSHVNTEAFF
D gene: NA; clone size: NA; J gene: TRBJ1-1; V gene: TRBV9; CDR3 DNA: TGTGCCAGCAGCGTAGACAGGGACACTGAAGCTTTCTTT; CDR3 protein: CASSVDRDTEAFF
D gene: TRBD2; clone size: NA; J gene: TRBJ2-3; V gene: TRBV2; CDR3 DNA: TGTGCCAGCAGTGGAGGACTAGCGGGGGTACCTCGCACAGATACGCAGTATTTT; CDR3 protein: CASSGGLAGVPRTDTQYF
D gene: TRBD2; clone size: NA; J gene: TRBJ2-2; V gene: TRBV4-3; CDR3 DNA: TGCGCCAGCAGCCAAGATCCCACGCGGGGGAGCGGGGAGCTGTTTTTT; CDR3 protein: CASSQDPTRGSGELFF
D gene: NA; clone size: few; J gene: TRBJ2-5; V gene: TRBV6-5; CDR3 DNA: TGTGCCAGCAGTTACGGGACCCTGACGGAGACCCAGTACTTC; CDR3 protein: CASSYGTLTETQYF
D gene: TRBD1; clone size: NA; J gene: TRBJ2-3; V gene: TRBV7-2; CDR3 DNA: TGTGCCAGCAGGAGAACCGGGACAGGGGGCGCAGATACGCAGTATTTT; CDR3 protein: CASRRTGTGGADTQYF
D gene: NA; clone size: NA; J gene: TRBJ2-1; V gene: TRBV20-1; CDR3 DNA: TGCAGTGCTAGAGGAGGGGTGGTCCTGTTCTTC; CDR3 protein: CSARGGVVLFF
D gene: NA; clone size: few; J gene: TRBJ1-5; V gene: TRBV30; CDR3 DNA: TGTGCCTGGATAGTGGGCCAGCCCCAGCATTTT; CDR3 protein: CAWIVGQPQHF
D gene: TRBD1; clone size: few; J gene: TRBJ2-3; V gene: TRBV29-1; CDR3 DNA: TGCAGCGTTGCGGGGGACAGGGGGCGCATGACAGATACGCAGTATTTT; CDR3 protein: CSVAGDRGRMTDTQYF
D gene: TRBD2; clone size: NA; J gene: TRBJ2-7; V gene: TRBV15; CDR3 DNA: TGTGCCACCAGCAGAGTGAGCGGGGGGATCGAGCAGTACTTC; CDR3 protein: CATSRVSGGIEQYF
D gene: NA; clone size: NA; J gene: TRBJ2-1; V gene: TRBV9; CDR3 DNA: TGTGCCAGCAGCGCAGGGACGGCATACAATGAGCAGTTCTTC; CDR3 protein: CASSAGTAYNEQFF
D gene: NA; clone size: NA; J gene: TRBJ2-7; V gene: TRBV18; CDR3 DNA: TGTGCCAGCTCACCACAAAACTCCCGTTCTTACGAGCAGTACTTC; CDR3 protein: CASSPQNSRSYEQYF
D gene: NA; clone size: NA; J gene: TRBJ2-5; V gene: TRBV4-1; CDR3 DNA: TGCGCCAGCAGCCAACTTACAGCGGAGACCCAGTACTTC; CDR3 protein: CASSQLTAETQYF
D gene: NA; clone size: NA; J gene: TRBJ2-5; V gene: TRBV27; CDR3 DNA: TGTGCCAGCAGTTTTAGGGGCAGAGAGACCCAGTACTTC; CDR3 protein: CASSFRGRETQYF
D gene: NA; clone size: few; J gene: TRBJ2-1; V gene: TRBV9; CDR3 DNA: TGTGCCAGCAGCCCCCATGGAGGTAGCTCCTACAATGAGCAGTTCTTC; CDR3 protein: CASSPHGGSSYNEQFF
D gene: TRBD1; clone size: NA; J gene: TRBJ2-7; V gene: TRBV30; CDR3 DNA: TGTGCCTGGAGTGTTAGGGGGCCGTACGAGCAGTACTTC; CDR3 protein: CAWSVRGPYEQYF
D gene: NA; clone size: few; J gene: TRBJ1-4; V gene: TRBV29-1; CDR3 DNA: TGCAGCGTTGAGACAACACCTAATGAAAAACTGTTTTTT; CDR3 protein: CSVETTPNEKLFF
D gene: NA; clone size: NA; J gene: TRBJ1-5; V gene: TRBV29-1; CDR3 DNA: TGCAGCGTTGGGCAGAGGAATCAGCCCCAGCATTTT; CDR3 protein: CSVGQRNQPQHF
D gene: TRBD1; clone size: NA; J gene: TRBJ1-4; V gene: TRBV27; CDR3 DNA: TGTGCCAGCAGCCCAAGAGGGGGCGGTACTAATGAAAAACTGTTTTTT; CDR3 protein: CASSPRGGGTNEKLFF
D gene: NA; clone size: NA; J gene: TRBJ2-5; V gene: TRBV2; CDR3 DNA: TGTGCCAGCCGCCCCAAAGGCAGAAACCAAGAGACCCAGTACTTC; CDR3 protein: CASRPKGRNQETQYF
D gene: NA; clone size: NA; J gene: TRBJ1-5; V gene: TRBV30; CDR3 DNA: TGTGCCTGGAAACAGCCTAATCAGCCCCAGCATTTT; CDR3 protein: CAWKQPNQPQHF
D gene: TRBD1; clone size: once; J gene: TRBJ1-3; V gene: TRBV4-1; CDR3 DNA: TGCGCCAGCAGCCAAGATGGACAGGGTGGAAACACCATATATTTT; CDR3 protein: CASSQDGQGGNTIYF
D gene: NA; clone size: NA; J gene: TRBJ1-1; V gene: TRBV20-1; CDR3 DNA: TGCAGTTTAGTGGGTGTCTCTGAAGCTTTCTTT; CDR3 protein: CSLVGVSEAFF
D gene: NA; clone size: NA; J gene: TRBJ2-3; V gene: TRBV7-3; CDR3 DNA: TGTGCCAGCAGCCCCCCGACTCGCACAGATACGCAGTATTTT; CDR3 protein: CASSPPTRTDTQYF
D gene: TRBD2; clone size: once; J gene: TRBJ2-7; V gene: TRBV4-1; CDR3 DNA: TGCGCCAGCAGCCAACACGGGACTAGCGGGGCGCAATTCTACGAGCAGTACTTC; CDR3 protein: CASSQHGTSGAQFYEQYF
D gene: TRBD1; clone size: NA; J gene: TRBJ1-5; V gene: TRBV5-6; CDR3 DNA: TGTGCCAGCAGCTTGAAGTATGGACAGGGAAATCAGCCCCAGCATTTT; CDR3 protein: CASSLKYGQGNQPQHF
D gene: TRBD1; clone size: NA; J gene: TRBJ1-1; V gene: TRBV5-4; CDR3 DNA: TGTGCCAGCAGCCGGGACAGGAACACTGAAGCTTTCTTT; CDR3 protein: CASSRDRNTEAFF
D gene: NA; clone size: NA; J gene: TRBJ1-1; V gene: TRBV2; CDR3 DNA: TGTGCCAGCAGTATCGATGTGAACACTGAAGCTTTCTTT; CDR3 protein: CASSIDVNTEAFF
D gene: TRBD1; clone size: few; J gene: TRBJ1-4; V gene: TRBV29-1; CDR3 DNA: TGCAGCGGGGGACAGGGAGGAGAAAAACTGTTTTTT; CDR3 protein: CSGGQGGEKLFF
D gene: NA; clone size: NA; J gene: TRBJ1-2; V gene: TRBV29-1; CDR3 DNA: TGCAGCGTTGGTCAGGATGGCTACACCTTC; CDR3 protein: CSVGQDGYTF
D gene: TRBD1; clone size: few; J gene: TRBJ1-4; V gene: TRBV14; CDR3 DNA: TGTGCCAGCTCCCCGGGACAGGGCAAGGCTAATGAAAAACTGTTTTTT; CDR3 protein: CASSPGQGKANEKLFF
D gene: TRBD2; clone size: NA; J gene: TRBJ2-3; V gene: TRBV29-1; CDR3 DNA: TGCAGCTCCCGGCGGGGGTTCACAGATACGCAGTATTTT; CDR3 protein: CSSRRGFTDTQYF
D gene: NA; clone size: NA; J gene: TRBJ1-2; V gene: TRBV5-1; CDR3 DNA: TGCGCCAGCAGCTTGGCCGAGGCCTATGGCTACACCTTC; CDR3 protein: CASSLAEAYGYTF
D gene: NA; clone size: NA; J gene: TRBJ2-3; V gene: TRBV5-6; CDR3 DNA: TGTGCCAGCAGCTTGGGAACGTTTCCGGGAGATACGCAGTATTTT; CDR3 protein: CASSLGTFPGDTQYF
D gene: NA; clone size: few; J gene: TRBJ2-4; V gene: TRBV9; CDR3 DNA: TGTGCCAGCAGCGTAGACCCCCGGGCCAAAAACATTCAGTACTTC; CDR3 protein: CASSVDPRAKNIQYF
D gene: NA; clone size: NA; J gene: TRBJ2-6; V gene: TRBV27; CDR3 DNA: TGTGCCAGCAGTTTCAAGACAGGCCTGGGCTCTGGGGCCAACGTCCTGACTTTC; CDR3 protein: CASSFKTGLGSGANVLTF
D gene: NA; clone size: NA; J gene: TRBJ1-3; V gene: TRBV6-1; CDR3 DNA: TGTGCCAGCAGTGAAGCTTGGCCCTCTGGAAACACCATATATTTT; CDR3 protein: CASSEAWPSGNTIYF
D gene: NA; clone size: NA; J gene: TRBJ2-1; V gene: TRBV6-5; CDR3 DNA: TGTGCCAGCAGTTTAACAAGACAGAGCTCCTACAATGAGCAGTTCTTC; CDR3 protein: CASSLTRQSSYNEQFF
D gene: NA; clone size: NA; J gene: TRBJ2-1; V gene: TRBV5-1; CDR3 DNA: TGCGCCAGCAGCTTAAATAGGTACAATGAGCAGTTCTTC; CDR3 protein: CASSLNRYNEQFF
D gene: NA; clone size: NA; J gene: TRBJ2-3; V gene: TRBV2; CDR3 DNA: TGTGCCAGCAGTGACGGTTCAGATACGCAGTATTTT; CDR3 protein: CASSDGSDTQYF
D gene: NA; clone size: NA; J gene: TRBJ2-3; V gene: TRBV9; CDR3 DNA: TGTGCCAGCAGCGCCTCGAAGCCTAGCACAGATACGCAGTATTTT; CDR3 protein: CASSASKPSTDTQYF
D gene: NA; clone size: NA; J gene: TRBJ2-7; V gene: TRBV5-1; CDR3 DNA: TGCGCCAGCAGCTTGCTAGGGGACTACGAGCAGTACTTC; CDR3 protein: CASSLLGDYEQYF
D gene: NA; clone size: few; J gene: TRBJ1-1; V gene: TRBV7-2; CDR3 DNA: TGTGCCAGCAGCACCCCTAGGGGGAGCACTGAAGCTTTCTTT; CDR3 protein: CASSTPRGSTEAFF
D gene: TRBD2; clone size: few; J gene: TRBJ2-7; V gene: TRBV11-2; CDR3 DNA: TGTGCCAGCAGCTCACTAGCGGGGAGGTACGAGCAGTACTTC; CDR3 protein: CASSSLAGRYEQYF
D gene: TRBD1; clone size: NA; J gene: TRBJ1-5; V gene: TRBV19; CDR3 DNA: TGTGCCAGTAGCTGGGGACAGCCTCGCAATCAGCCCCAGCATTTT; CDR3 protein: CASSWGQPRNQPQHF
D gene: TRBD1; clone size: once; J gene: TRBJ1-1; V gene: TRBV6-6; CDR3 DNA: TGTGCCAGCAGTAGACAGGGAGGGACTGAAGCTTTCTTT; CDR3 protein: CASSRQGGTEAFF
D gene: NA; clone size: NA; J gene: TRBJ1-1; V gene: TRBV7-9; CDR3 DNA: TGTGCCAGCAGCTCAAAGGGGAGGCAAGCTTTCTTT; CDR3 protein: CASSSKGRQAFF
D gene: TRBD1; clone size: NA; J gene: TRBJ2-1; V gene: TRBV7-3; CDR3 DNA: TGTGCCAGCAGCTTAAGGCCTCCGGGGACAGGGGCATACAATGAGCAGTTCTTC; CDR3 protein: CASSLRPPGTGAYNEQFF
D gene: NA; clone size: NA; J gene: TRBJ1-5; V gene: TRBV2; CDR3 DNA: TGTGCCAGCAGTGATGAAACTGGGCAGCCCCAGCATTTT; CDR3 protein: CASSDETGQPQHF
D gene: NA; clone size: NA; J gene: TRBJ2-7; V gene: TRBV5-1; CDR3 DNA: TGCGCCAGCAGCTTGGTAGTGGGGTTCATGGGCGAGCAGTACTTC; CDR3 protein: CASSLVVGFMGEQYF
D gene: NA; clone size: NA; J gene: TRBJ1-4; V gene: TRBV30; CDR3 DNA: TGTGCCTGGAGTGTAAGACGGTTTGGCGAAAAACTGTTTTTT; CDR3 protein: CAWSVRRFGEKLFF
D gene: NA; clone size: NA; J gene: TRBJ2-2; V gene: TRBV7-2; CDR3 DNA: TGTGCCAGCAGCTCACTGGGGGTCGGGGAGCTGTTTTTT; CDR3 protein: CASSSLGVGELFF
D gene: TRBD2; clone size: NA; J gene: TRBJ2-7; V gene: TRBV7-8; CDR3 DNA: TGTGCCAGCAGCTCGGGACTAGCGGGGGGGCGATACGACGAGCAGTACTTC; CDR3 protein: CASSSGLAGGRYDEQYF
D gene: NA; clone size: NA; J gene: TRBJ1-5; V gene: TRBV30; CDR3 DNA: TGTGCCTGGAGTGTCGGAGGGGCGACGGATCAGCCCCAGCATTTT; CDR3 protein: CAWSVGGATDQPQHF
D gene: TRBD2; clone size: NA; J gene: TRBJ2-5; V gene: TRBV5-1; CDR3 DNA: TGCGCCAGCAGCCACGGGACAGCGGGGGGGCAAGAGACCCAGTACTTC; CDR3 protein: CASSHGTAGGQETQYF
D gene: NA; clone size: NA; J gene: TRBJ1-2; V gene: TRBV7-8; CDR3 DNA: TGTGCCAGCAGCTTAGCGGTTCTGGCGTTTGATGGCTACACCTTC; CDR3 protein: CASSLAVLAFDGYTF
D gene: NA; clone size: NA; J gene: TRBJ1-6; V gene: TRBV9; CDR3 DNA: TGTGCCAGCAGCGTCGATGGGTTGGAATCACCCCTCCACTTT; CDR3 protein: CASSVDGLESPLHF
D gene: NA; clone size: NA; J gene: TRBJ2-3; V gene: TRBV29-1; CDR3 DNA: TGCAGCGTTGAAGGAACAGCGAGGGCGGAGGGAGATACGCAGTATTTT; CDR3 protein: CSVEGTARAEGDTQYF
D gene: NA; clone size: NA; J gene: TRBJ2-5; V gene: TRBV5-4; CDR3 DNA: TGTGCCAGCAGCTTGAGGCAGGGCCCTAAAGAGACCCAGTACTTC; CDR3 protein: CASSLRQGPKETQYF